One sample yielded the 25 T cell receptor beta chains listed below, sequenced in a study of OX40 agonist ivuxolimab in advanced cancers. Libraries were prepared by immunoSEQ multiplex PCR; TCRdb keeps only in-frame clonotypes and omits some of them. The sample contains about 61,000 clones, 80% to 95% of which appear only once. The specimen was CD4+ or CD8+ T cells sorted from blood, collected in a trial of the OX40 agonist ivuxolimab. The receptors were sampled from an adult with an advanced solid tumor such as melanoma, head and neck, liver or kidney cancer.

This sequence joins TRBV30 and TRBJ1-5; possibly TRBD1 for D (6 bases). The CDR3 runs 14 residues. Germline V CDR1 and CDR2: GTSNPN, SVGIG (reference sequence). Trimming shortened V by 0 bases and J by 4 bases, and 10 bases separated the two germline ends. CDR3 DNA sequence: TGTGCCTGGAGTGTAGAGCAGGGGAATCAGCCCCAGCATTTT. Translated, it gives CAWSVEQGNQPQHF. The full variable domain, rest sourced from reference TRBV30 and TRBJ1-5, is SQTIHQWPATLVQPVGSPLSLECTVEGTSNPNLYWYRQAAGRGLQLLFYSVGIGQISSEVPQNLSASRPQDRQFILSSKKLLLSDSGFYLCAWSVEQGNQPQHFGDGTRLSIL.

This rearrangement joins TRBV14 to TRBJ2-2; D call uncertain. Per germline, CDR1 SGHDN and CDR2 FVKESK. The CDR3 is 16 residues long. V lost 4 bases and J lost 0, with 12 bases in between. CDR3 nucleotide sequence: TGTGCCAGCAGCCCCCGGCGCCACGCGAACACCGGGGAGCTGTTTTTT. Translating gives CASSPRRHANTGELFF.

CDR3 nucleotide sequence: TGTGCCAGCTCACCGGCAGGGGGAAGCAATCAGCCCCAGCATTTT. This encodes CASSPAGGSNQPQHF. The chain has TRBV18 and TRBJ1-5, with 7 bases aligning to TRBD1. CDR3 length equals 15 residues. Per germline, CDR1 KGHSH and CDR2 LQKENI. V was clipped by 3 bases and J by 1 base; unmatched bases: 3.

The chain couples TRBV6-5 to TRBJ2-7; 7 bases line up with TRBD2. Germline loops: CDR1 MNHEY, CDR2 SVGAGI. The CDR3 runs 14 residues. V was clipped by 6 bases and J by 6 bases; unmatched bases: 11. The CDR3: CASSRPGVAGEQYF. The CDR3, as DNA: TGTGCCAGCAGCCGACCGGGGGTAGCGGGCGAGCAGTACTTC.

The chain links TRBV7-2 to TRBJ2-6; D gene uncertain. There are 15 residues in the CDR3. In germline, CDR1 is SGHTA, CDR2 FQGNSA. V shed 3 bases and J shed 4 bases, with 10 bases lying between them. CDR3 DNA: TGTGCCAGCAGCTTCGCCCTCTCCGGGGCCAACGTCCTGACTTTC. It yields the protein CASSFALSGANVLTF.

The table lists this clone with a few counts. This chain links TRBV7-9 with TRBJ1-1; D is possibly TRBD1 (6 bases). Trimming shortened V by 1 base and J by 9 bases, and 12 bases separated the two germline ends. The CDR3 is 13 residues long. Germline values: CDR1 SEHNR, CDR2 FQNEAQ (reference sequence). In nucleotides, the CDR3 is TGTGCCAGCAGCTTAGGTCACAGGGCGCAAGCTTTCTTT. This encodes CASSLGHRAQAFF.

The chain employs TRBV2 and TRBJ2-3; D uncertain. V was cut by 1 base and J by 2 bases, with 7 bases left in between. CDR1 is SNHLY and CDR2 is FYNNEI in the germline V gene. The CDR3 has 14 amino acids. CDR3 sequence (DNA): TGTGCCAGCAGTGAAGGTCAGTCCACAGATACGCAGTATTTT. It codes for CASSEGQSTDTQYF. Looking up the rest from reference TRBV2 and TRBJ2-3 gives the full variable domain: EPEVTQTPSHQVTQMGQEVILRCVPISNHLYFYWYRQILGQKVEFLVSFYNNEISEKSEIFDDQFSVERPDGSNFTLKIRSTKLEDSAMYFCASSEGQSTDTQYFGPGTRLTVL.

J is TRBJ1-3 and V is TRBV6-6, with unresolved D. This CDR3 has 13 amino acids. The germline V and J ends were trimmed by 2 bases and 4 bases, with 6 bases remaining between them. Germline CDR1 MNHNY, CDR2 SVGAGI (reference sequence). CDR3 DNA sequence: TGTGCCAGCAGTTACGAGGGAGGAAACACCATATATTTT. Residues: CASSYEGGNTIYF.

J is TRBJ1-3 and V is TRBV9; D is unresolved. The germline V and J ends were trimmed by 0 bases and 3 bases, with 1 base remaining between them. The CDR3 has 12 residues. The V gene's germline CDR1 is SGDLS and CDR2 YYNGEE. CDR3 in amino acids: CASSVDGNTIYF. The CDR3 DNA sequence: TGTGCCAGCAGCGTAGATGGAAACACCATATATTTT. The complete variable domain, with remaining parts taken from reference TRBV9 and TRBJ1-3, reads DSGVTQTPKHLITATGQRVTLRCSPRSGDLSVYWYQQSLDQGLQFLIQYYNGEERAKGNILERFSAQQFPDLHSELNLSSLELGDSALYFCASSVDGNTIYFGEGSWLTVV.

The chain couples TRBV5-1 to TRBJ2-1; no definite D call. Between the trimmed V and J ends, which lost 6 bases and 8 bases, there was a span of 12 bases. This CDR3 is 12 amino acids long. Per germline, CDR1 SGHRS and CDR2 YFSETQ. The CDR3 loop reads CASTLRADEQFF. DNA for the CDR3: TGCGCCAGCACTCTTAGGGCAGATGAGCAGTTCTTC.

The chain joins TRBV6-5 to TRBJ1-5; 9 bases are shared with TRBD1. J gave up 5 bases and V 5 bases, and 7 bases lay outside the gene matches. Germline CDR1 and CDR2: MNHEY and SVGAGI. The CDR3 covers 15 residues. CDR3 sequence reads: CASSPSGQGYQPQHF. CDR3 bases: TGTGCCAGCAGTCCCTCGGGACAGGGCTATCAGCCCCAGCATTTT.

V gene TRBV5-4 combines with J gene TRBJ2-7; D uncertain. The germline CDR1 and CDR2 sequences are SGHNT and YYREEE (reference sequence). Trimming took off 3 bases at V and 4 bases at J, with 8 bases between the two ends. CDR3 length: 12 amino acids. CDR3 nucleotides: TGTGCCAGCAGCTCTTGGGGTTACGAGCAGTACTTC. Translating it yields CASSSWGYEQYF.

The genes are TRBV4-3 and TRBJ1-1; D gene uncertain. The CDR3 has 17 residues. V gave up 3 bases and J gave up 1 base, with 18 bases separating them. Germline CDR1 and CDR2: LGHNA and YSLEER. The CDR3 spells CASSHHNYRSGNTEAFF. The CDR3 DNA is TGCGCCAGCAGCCACCACAATTATCGCTCAGGGAACACTGAAGCTTTCTTT.

The chain recombines TRBV5-6 with TRBJ2-3; no firm D call. This CDR3 comprises 14 residues. Trimming took off 3 bases at V and 2 bases at J, with 10 bases between the two ends. The germline V gene has CDR1 SGHDT and CDR2 YYEEEE. CDR3 bases: TGTGCCAGCAGCTCGCAATTTGTCACAGATACGCAGTATTTT. Translated, it gives CASSSQFVTDTQYF.

The chain links TRBV6-5 to TRBJ2-1, with D uncertain. From germline, CDR1 is MNHEY and CDR2 SVGAGI. V shed 0 bases and J shed 0 bases, with 6 bases lying between them. The CDR3 has 15 residues. CDR3 protein: CASSYSASSYNEQFF. CDR3 nucleotide sequence: TGTGCCAGCAGTTACTCGGCGAGCTCCTACAATGAGCAGTTCTTC.

The chain couples TRBV11-2 to TRBJ1-2; TRBD1 is a possible D gene (6 bases). V lost 5 bases and J 3 bases, leaving 16 bases between the germline ends. The CDR3 extends over 15 amino acids. Germline CDR1 SGHAT, CDR2 FQNNGV. The CDR3 sequence: CASSLVPRTDYGYTF. Here the CDR3 DNA reads TGTGCCAGCAGCCTAGTCCCAAGGACAGACTATGGCTACACCTTC.

The rearrangement links TRBV6-6 to TRBJ2-2; TRBD1 is a possible D gene (5 bases). CDR3 length equals 15 residues. The V gene lost 1 base and the J gene lost 4 bases, with 10 bases spanning the gap. The germline gives CDR1 MNHNY, CDR2 SVGAGI (reference sequence). The CDR3 region has the DNA TGTGCCAGCAGTTACTTGCCAGGGCCCACCGGGGAGCTGTTTTTT. It encodes CASSYLPGPTGELFF.

This chain connects TRBV10-3 to TRBJ1-1; possibly TRBD1 for D (6 bases). The CDR3 runs to 15 residues. CDR1 and CDR2 (germline): ENHRY, SYGVKD. Trimming removed 0 bases from V and 8 bases from J, with 16 bases in between. The CDR3 DNA sequence: TGTGCCATCAGTGAGTCGTTGGGGGCGCTGACCGAAGCTTTCTTT. Translating gives CAISESLGALTEAFF.

The V and J genes are TRBV13 and TRBJ1-5; D unclear. Germline V gene lookup returns CDR1 PRHDT and CDR2 FYEKMQ (reference sequence). The ends were cut back, 3 bases at V and 6 bases at J, with 6 bases in the middle. This CDR3 comprises 12 residues. CDR3 amino acids: CASSLRGQPQHF. CDR3 nucleotides: TGTGCCAGCAGCTTGCGCGGTCAGCCCCAGCATTTT.

The rearrangement links TRBV4-1 to TRBJ2-7; 9 bases match TRBD1. Germline CDR1 reads MGHRA; CDR2 reads YSYEKL. The CDR3 runs 15 residues. V shed 1 base and J 6 bases; nucleotides not matched to a gene: 7. The CDR3 region is CASSQGRGQGFEQYV. CDR3 DNA: TGCGCCAGCAGCCAAGGGCGTGGACAGGGGTTCGAGCAGTACGTC.

This rearrangement joins TRBV4-2 to TRBJ1-5; maybe TRBD1 (5 bases). This CDR3 is built from 14 residues. Germline V gene lookup returns CDR1 LGHNA and CDR2 YNFKEQ. V was clipped by 1 base and J by 1 base, with 5 bases between them. The DNA of the CDR3 is TGTGCCAGCAGCCAAGGGGGGAGCAATCAGCCCCAGCATTTT. It translates to CASSQGGSNQPQHF.

This chain uses TRBV28 with TRBJ1-5; D possibly corresponds to TRBD1 (5 bases). Trimming removed 7 bases at V and 7 bases at J, with 20 bases between. There are 15 residues in the CDR3. CDR1 MDHEN and CDR2 SYDVKM come from the germline V gene. CDR3 coding DNA: TGTGCCAGCACCACTATCGGGGGGGTTGGCCAGCCCCAGCATTTT. Its protein is CASTTIGGVGQPQHF.

The chain joins TRBV19 to TRBJ2-1; D gene unclear. Germline CDR1 and CDR2: LNHDA and SQIVND (reference sequence). The V end was cut by 3 bases, the J end by 5 bases, with 11 bases between. The CDR3 runs 14 residues. CDR3 bases: TGTGCCAGTAGTATGATAGGCCAGAACAATGAGCAGTTCTTC. As protein: CASSMIGQNNEQFF.

J is TRBJ2-1 and V is TRBV28; a possible D gene is TRBD1 (5 bases). The CDR3 has 12 residues. Per germline, CDR1 MDHEN and CDR2 SYDVKM. V dropped 5 bases and J dropped 10 bases, with 12 bases sitting between them. Here the CDR3 DNA reads TGTGCCAGCAGTCCGACAGTTGCCGAGCAGTTCTTC. It encodes CASSPTVAEQFF.

CDR3 residues: CASTPHRASNQPQHF. The CDR3 bases are TGTGCCAGCACCCCCCACAGGGCTAGCAATCAGCCCCAGCATTTT. The chain carries TRBV28 and TRBJ1-5; perhaps TRBD1 as D (6 bases). The CDR3 length is 15 residues. Trimming cost V 7 bases and J 0 bases, with 13 bases left between them. Germline V gives CDR1 MDHEN, CDR2 SYDVKM.